This T cell receptor beta chain was recorded in a study of early T cells in non-severe SARS-CoV-2 infection. MiXCR, run by TCRdb on the 5' RACE reads, gives a single entry per CDR3 protein. The profile covers more than 20,000 distinct CDR3 sequences, with around 5% appearing a single time and roughly 10% taken by the ten largest. V lost 0 bases, J lost 7 bases, and 1 base stayed unmatched. Germline CDR1 reads MRHNA; CDR2 reads SNTAGT. The CDR3 loop spans 15 amino acids. This clonotype is deemed medium-sized (0.01 to 0.1%). The sequenced sample consisted of whole blood. The clonotype originates from an adult who was a healthcare worker with PCR-confirmed SARS-CoV-2 infection or an uninfected control (not recorded which). The V gene is TRBV6-4, the J gene TRBJ2-1, with TRBD2 identical over 12 bases. CDR3 sequence reads: CASSDSTSGSNEQFF. CDR3 in DNA: TGTGCCAGCAGTGACTCGACTAGCGGGAGTAATGAGCAGTTCTTC.